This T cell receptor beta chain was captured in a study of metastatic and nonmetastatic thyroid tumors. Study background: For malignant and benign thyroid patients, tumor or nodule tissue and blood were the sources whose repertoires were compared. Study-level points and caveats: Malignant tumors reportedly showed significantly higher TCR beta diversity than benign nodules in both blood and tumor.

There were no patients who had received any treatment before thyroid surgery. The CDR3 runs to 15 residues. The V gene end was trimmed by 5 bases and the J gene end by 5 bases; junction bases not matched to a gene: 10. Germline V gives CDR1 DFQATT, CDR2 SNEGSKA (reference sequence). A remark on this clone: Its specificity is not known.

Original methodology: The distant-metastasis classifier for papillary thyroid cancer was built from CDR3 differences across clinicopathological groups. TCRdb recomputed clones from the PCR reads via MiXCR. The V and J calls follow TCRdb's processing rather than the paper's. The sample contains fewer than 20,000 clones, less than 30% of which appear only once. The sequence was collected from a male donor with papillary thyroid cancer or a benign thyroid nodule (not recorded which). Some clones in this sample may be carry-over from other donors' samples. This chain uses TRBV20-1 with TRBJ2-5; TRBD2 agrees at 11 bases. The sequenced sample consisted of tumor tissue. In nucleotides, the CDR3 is TGCAGTGCTTCCATACTAGCGGGAGACGGGGAGACCCAGTACTTC. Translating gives CSASILAGDGETQYF.